A single sample is the source of the 26 T cell receptor beta chains below, sequenced in a study of T cells in Graves' hyperthyroidism and ophthalmopathy. TCR beta CDR3 regions were amplified from RNA. Initially, a first-round RT-PCR of the TCR CDR3 employed the HTBI primer set. TCRdb used MiXCR to reprocess the multiplex PCR reads, holding one entry per CDR3 protein. The sample lists hundreds of thousands of distinct CDR3 sequences; about 15% were seen once. The specimen was blood. The receptors stem from a woman in her 50s with Graves' ophthalmopathy.

The gene calls are TRBV7-9 and TRBJ1-4; D gene unclear. The CDR3 is 14 residues long. V lost 6 bases and J 4 bases, leaving 12 bases between the germline ends. The V gene's germline CDR1 is SEHNR and CDR2 FQNEAQ (reference sequence). CDR3 in amino acids: CASSPPGRNEKLFF. For the CDR3, the DNA is TGTGCCAGCAGTCCACCCGGGCGTAATGAAAAACTGTTTTTT.

This clonotype came up many times. J is TRBJ2-1 and V is TRBV3-1, with 7 bases lining up with TRBD1. The CDR3 runs 17 residues. Germline CDR1 is LGHDT and CDR2 is YNNKEL (reference sequence). V gave up 0 bases and J gave up 1 base; unmatched junction bases: 6. The CDR3 DNA reads TGTGCCAGCAGCCAAGATAGGACAGGTATATCCTACAATGAGCAGTTCTTC. This sequence encodes CASSQDRTGISYNEQFF.

The chain links TRBV5-1 to TRBJ2-2; 9 bases fit TRBD2. The CDR3 contains 16 residues. The trim removed 4 bases at V and 0 bases at J, leaving 4 bases unmatched. Per the germline V gene, CDR1 is SGHRS and CDR2 is YFSETQ. The CDR3 DNA reads TGCGCCAGCAGCCCGGGACTAGCCCCGAACACCGGGGAGCTGTTTTTT. Encoded protein: CASSPGLAPNTGELFF.

As to this clonotype: One base away lies a much larger clone, so this may be a sequencing read error. This chain joins TRBV5-1 and TRBJ1-1; 9 nucleotides line up with TRBD1. The CDR3 is made up of 15 amino acids. The germline V gene has CDR1 SGHRS and CDR2 YFSETQ. The J segment lost 2 bases and the V segment lost 7 bases, leaving 9 bases of the junction unmatched. Here the CDR3 DNA reads TGCGCCAGCGGCGATCCGGGACAGGGAAACACTGAAGCTTTCTTT. It specifies CASGDPGQGNTEAFF.

This clonotype was recorded a few times. The chain combines TRBV18 with TRBJ2-5; 7 nucleotides line up with TRBD1. CDR1 is KGHSH, CDR2 LQKENI, per germline. Trimming removed 3 bases from V and 2 bases from J; junction bases left unmatched: 9. CDR3 length equals 16 residues. The CDR3 here is CASSPTLGGPQETQYF. The CDR3 region has the DNA TGTGCCAGCTCACCCACACTAGGGGGCCCTCAAGAGACCCAGTACTTC.

The J gene is TRBJ2-2, the V gene TRBV19; D ambiguous. The V gene lost 3 bases and the J gene lost 2 bases, with 7 bases spanning the gap. CDR1 is LNHDA, CDR2 SQIVND, per germline (reference sequence). The CDR3 spans 14 residues. Here the CDR3 DNA reads TGTGCCAGTAGTATGCCCCTAAACACCGGGGAGCTGTTTTTT. Translated: CASSMPLNTGELFF. Variable domain in full (rest from reference TRBV19 and TRBJ2-2): DGGITQSPKYLFRKEGQNVTLSCEQNLNHDAMYWYRQDPGQGLRLIYYSQIVNDFQKGDIAEGYSVSREKKESFPLTVTSAQKNPTAFYLCASSMPLNTGELFFGEGSRLTVL.

This clonotype came up a few times. The CDR3 sequence is CASSYPKTSGKEYVSYNEQFF. The CDR3, as DNA: TGTGCCAGCAGTTACCCTAAGACTAGCGGGAAGGAATATGTCTCCTACAATGAGCAGTTCTTC. The V call is TRBV6-6, the J call TRBJ2-1, with TRBD2 identical over 11 bases. Germline CDR1 reads MNHNY; CDR2 reads SVGAGI (reference sequence). J gave up 0 bases and V 2 bases, and 15 bases lay outside the gene matches. CDR3 length equals 21 residues.

This clonotype was counted at least ten times. This chain uses TRBV29-1 with TRBJ2-6, with D hard to call. CDR1 is SQVTM, CDR2 ANQGSEA, per germline. CDR3 size: 16 residues. V gave up 4 bases and J gave up 1 base, with 14 bases separating them. The CDR3 DNA reads TGCAGCGTTGTGGTACAGCTCTATTCTGGGGCCAACGTCCTGACTTTC. Translation: CSVVVQLYSGANVLTF.

The chain is built from TRBV4-2 and TRBJ1-2, with a possible D match to TRBD1 (6 bases). The CDR3 covers 16 residues. V lost 0 bases, J lost 3 bases, and 14 bases lay in between. Germline V lookup: CDR1 LGHNA, CDR2 YNFKEQ. The CDR3 DNA reads TGTGCCAGCAGCCAAGATATGAACAGGGAGGACTATGGCTACACCTTC. Protein product: CASSQDMNREDYGYTF.

In its sample, this clonotype was seen many times. The chain has TRBV6-2 or TRBV6-3 and TRBJ1-1; D may be TRBD1 (6 bases). Trimming left V 1 base short and J 1 base short, with 10 bases between. Germline V gene lookup returns CDR1 MNHEY and CDR2 SVGEGT. The CDR3 covers 15 residues. The CDR3 loop is CASSYYPDRNTEAFF. Here the CDR3 DNA reads TGTGCCAGCAGTTACTATCCGGACAGGAACACTGAAGCTTTCTTT.

This clonotype has a count of ten or more. V gene TRBV18 combines with J gene TRBJ2-4; 13 nucleotides match TRBD2. CDR3 size: 16 residues. V lost 3 bases and J lost 4; bases outside the gene matches: 3. Per germline, CDR1 KGHSH and CDR2 LQKENI. CDR3: CASSPTSGRSKNIQYF. In nucleotides, the CDR3 is TGTGCCAGCTCACCGACTAGCGGGAGGTCTAAAAACATTCAGTACTTC. The variable domain in full, completed from reference TRBV18 and TRBJ2-4, reads NAGVMQNPRHLVRRRGQEARLRCSPMKGHSHVYWYRQLPEEGLKFMVYLQKENIIDESGMPKERFSAEFPKEGPSILRIQQVVRGDSAAYFCASSPTSGRSKNIQYFGAGTRLSVL.

This clonotype was found a few times. V gene TRBV29-1 combines with J gene TRBJ2-3; D remains ambiguous. Between the trimmed V and J ends, which lost 6 bases and 7 bases, there was a span of 20 bases. The germline CDR1 and CDR2 sequences are SQVTM and ANQGSEA. This CDR3 has 14 amino acids. CDR3 DNA sequence: TGCAGCGTATACCCCTGGCTACGAACGTATACGCAGTATTTT. Translated: CSVYPWLRTYTQYF.

This clonotype was seen ten or more times. The chain links TRBV11-2 to TRBJ2-5, with D possibly matching TRBD2 (6 bases). Germline-derived CDR1 and CDR2 are SGHAT and FQNNGV. The V end was cut by 3 bases, the J end by 1 base, with 9 bases between. The CDR3 sequence is 14 residues long. CDR3 amino acids: CASSFLGGQETQYF. In DNA, the CDR3 is TGTGCCAGCAGCTTTCTCGGGGGCCAAGAGACCCAGTACTTC.

This clonotype was seen at least ten times. The chain has TRBV28 and TRBJ1-2; no clear D. V gave up 6 bases and J gave up 1 base, with 12 bases separating them. Germline V CDR1 and CDR2: MDHEN, SYDVKM. The CDR3 has 14 amino acids. CDR3 nucleotides: TGTGCCAGCAGCGGTCCCACGAATAACTATGGCTACACCTTC. Translating it yields CASSGPTNNYGYTF.

This clonotype was counted ten times or more. The rearrangement links TRBV6-5 to TRBJ1-5; TRBD1 matches at 9 bases. Germline CDR1 reads MNHEY; CDR2 reads SVGAGI. The V gene end was trimmed by 4 bases and the J gene end by 7 bases; junction bases not matched to a gene: 11. The CDR3 has 16 residues. The CDR3 bases are TGTGCCAGCAGTTCCTCGGGACAGGGATCGGGACAGCCCCAGCATTTT. Translation gives CASSSSGQGSGQPQHF.

The chain recombines TRBV7-3 with TRBJ2-1; TRBD2 agrees at 8 bases. This CDR3 contains 13 residues. The junction had 9 bases not matched to a gene; V was cut back by 6 bases and J by 11 bases. From germline, CDR1 is SGHTA and CDR2 FQGTGA. CDR3 protein: CASSVGLALKQFF. DNA of the CDR3: TGTGCCAGCAGTGTCGGACTAGCTCTAAAGCAGTTCTTC.

This clonotype showed up many times. V gene TRBV6-1 combines with J gene TRBJ2-5; 14 bases align to TRBD2. Trimming cost V 6 bases and J 6 bases; bases outside gene matches: 9. Germline V CDR1 and CDR2: MNHNS, SASEGT. The CDR3 extends over 16 amino acids. CDR3 loop: CASSQGTSGRVQTQYF. CDR3 coding DNA: TGTGCCAGCAGCCAAGGGACTAGCGGGAGAGTTCAGACCCAGTACTTC.

The chain combines TRBV6-2 or TRBV6-3 with TRBJ2-7, with TRBD1 matching over 7 bases. After removal of 7 bases from V and 5 bases from J, the junction contained 8 bases not matched to a gene. The V gene's germline CDR1 is MNHEY and CDR2 SVGEGT. The CDR3 length is 13 residues. The DNA for the CDR3 is TGTGCCAGCACCAGACAGGGTGGACACGAGCAGTACTTC. It encodes CASTRQGGHEQYF.

The CDR3 DNA follows: TGTGCCAGCCCCCCGACAGGATTGAACACTGAAGCTTTCTTT. Its protein is CASPPTGLNTEAFF. The chain links TRBV28 to TRBJ1-1; D is perhaps TRBD1 (6 bases). CDR1 is MDHEN, CDR2 SYDVKM, per germline. This CDR3 has 14 amino acids. Trimming stripped 8 bases from V and 0 bases from J, with 13 bases between.

The genes are TRBV25-1 and TRBJ1-1; D perhaps matches TRBD1 (5 bases). V was clipped by 2 bases and J by 6 bases, with 16 bases between them. Germline CDR1 and CDR2: MGHDK and SYGVNS. This CDR3 has 15 amino acids. The CDR3 DNA follows: TGTGCCAGCAGTGAAGGAACAGGTGTATTCCCTGAAGCTTTCTTT. Its translation is CASSEGTGVFPEAFF.

The rearrangement uses TRBV7-2 and TRBJ2-7; TRBD2 is a possible D gene (5 bases). CDR3 length equals 13 residues. Trimming stripped 3 bases from V and 2 bases from J, with 8 bases between. CDR1 is SGHTA and CDR2 is FQGNSA in the germline V gene. CDR3 DNA sequence: TGTGCCAGCAGCTTTCCCGGGACCTACGAGCAGTACTTC. Amino acids: CASSFPGTYEQYF.

This clonotype has a count of ten or more. The rearrangement uses TRBV7-6 and TRBJ2-1, with D uncertain. Per germline, CDR1 SGHVS and CDR2 FNYEAQ. The CDR3 is made up of 14 amino acids. Trimming shortened V by 5 bases and J by 9 bases, and 17 bases separated the two germline ends. The CDR3 reads CASSIRAGLSEQFF. The CDR3 DNA follows: TGTGCCAGCAGCATTAGGGCTGGCTTGAGTGAGCAGTTCTTC.

This clonotype was counted between two and nine times. The rearrangement links TRBV19 to TRBJ2-1; 8 nucleotides line up with TRBD2. V shed 0 bases and J 0 bases; nucleotides not matched to a gene: 4. Germline V gives CDR1 LNHDA, CDR2 SQIVND (reference sequence). The CDR3 runs 17 residues. CDR3 nucleotides: TGTGCCAGTAGTATAGAGGGGAGCGGGAGCTCCTACAATGAGCAGTTCTTC. It yields the protein CASSIEGSGSSYNEQFF.

The rearrangement links TRBV7-2 to TRBJ2-7; 11 bases agree with TRBD2. Trimming removed 4 bases from V and 7 bases from J; junction bases left unmatched: 12. From germline, CDR1 is SGHTA and CDR2 FQGNSA. The CDR3 is made up of 16 amino acids. CDR3 sequence reads: CASSSAVLAGAGEQYF. CDR3 bases: TGTGCCAGCAGCTCAGCGGTACTAGCGGGAGCGGGTGAGCAGTACTTC. Full variable domain (missing parts from reference TRBV7-2 and TRBJ2-7): GAGVSQSPSNKVTEKGKDVELRCDPISGHTALYWYRQSLGQGLEFLIYFQGNSAPDKSGLPSDRFSAERTGGSVSTLTIQRTQQEDSAVYLCASSSAVLAGAGEQYFGPGTRLTVT.

This clonotype has a count of ten or more. The rearrangement joins TRBV7-8 to TRBJ2-7; the D is unclear. CDR1 SGHVS and CDR2 FQNEAQ come from the germline V gene. The CDR3 runs to 15 residues. The germline V and J ends were trimmed by 1 base and 2 bases, with 12 bases remaining between them. The CDR3 nucleotides are TGTGCCAGCAGCTTAGTAGGGTCCCATCCCTACGAGCAGTACTTC. Translating gives CASSLVGSHPYEQYF.

In its sample, this clonotype was seen a few times. This chain joins TRBV30 and TRBJ1-6, with D perhaps matching TRBD1 (5 bases). Trimming shortened V by 3 bases and J by 10 bases, and 16 bases separated the two germline ends. The length of the CDR3 is 14 residues. Germline V gives CDR1 GTSNPN, CDR2 SVGIG (reference sequence). The CDR3 is CAWSGTTVHSPLHF. DNA of the CDR3: TGTGCCTGGAGCGGAACGACAGTACACTCACCCCTCCACTTT.